This TCR beta chain was observed in a study of blood T cell repertoires in COVID-19. At the level of the study: Samples taken during acute and convalescent COVID-19 were collected in the United States, Italy and Spain. PBMCs, B-cell-depleted T cells, or T cells were the source of the cDNA or gDNA that made up the material.

With 1 base removed from V and 3 bases from J, the gap between germline ends came to 13 bases. The V gene's germline CDR1 is SGHTA and CDR2 FQGNSA. This CDR3 is 15 amino acids long. The data were produced by immunoSEQ multiplex PCR, yet TCRdb's version contains in-frame clones alone and is incomplete. The sample shows 63,000 or so clones, about 81% of them seen only once. Sample: peripheral blood. The sequence was obtained from a human donor in a cohort sampled during active COVID-19. The rearrangement links TRBV7-2 to TRBJ2-7; D is unclear. CDR3 coding DNA: TGTGCCAGCAGCTTAGGGGCAGAGTTCAGCTACGAGCAGTACTTC. It specifies CASSLGAEFSYEQYF.